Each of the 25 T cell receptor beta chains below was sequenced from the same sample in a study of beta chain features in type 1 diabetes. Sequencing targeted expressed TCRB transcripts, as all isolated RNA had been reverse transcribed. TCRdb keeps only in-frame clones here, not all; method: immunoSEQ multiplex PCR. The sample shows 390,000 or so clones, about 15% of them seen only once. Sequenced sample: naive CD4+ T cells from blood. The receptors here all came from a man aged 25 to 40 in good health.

CDR3: CASSQDTSLYGYTF. The CDR3 nucleotides read TGCGCCAGCAGCCAAGATACATCCCTCTATGGCTACACCTTC. The rearrangement links TRBV4-3 to TRBJ1-2; D not certain. Germline CDR1 is LGHNA and CDR2 is YSLEER. The length of the CDR3 is 14 residues. V lost 0 bases, J lost 4 bases, and 9 bases lay in between.

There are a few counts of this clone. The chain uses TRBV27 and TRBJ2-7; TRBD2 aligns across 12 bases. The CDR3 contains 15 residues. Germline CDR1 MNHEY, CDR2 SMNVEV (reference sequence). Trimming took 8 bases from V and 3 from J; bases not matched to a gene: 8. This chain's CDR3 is CASQSSTSGSYEQYV. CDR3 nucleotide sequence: TGTGCCAGCCAATCCTCGACTAGCGGGAGCTACGAGCAGTACGTC.

CDR3 loop: CASSRQGTNYGYTF. The CDR3 DNA reads as TGTGCCAGCAGTAGACAGGGAACTAACTATGGCTACACCTTC. This chain connects TRBV27 to TRBJ1-2; 7 nucleotides agree with TRBD1. Per germline, CDR1 MNHEY and CDR2 SMNVEV (reference sequence). V lost 5 bases and J lost 0; bases outside the gene matches: 3. This CDR3 has 14 residues.

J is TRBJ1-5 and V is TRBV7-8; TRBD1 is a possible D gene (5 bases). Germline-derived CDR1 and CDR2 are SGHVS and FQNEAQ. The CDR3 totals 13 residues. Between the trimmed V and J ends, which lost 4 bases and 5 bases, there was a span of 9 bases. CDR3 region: CASSSDSDQPQHF. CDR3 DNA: TGTGCCAGCAGCTCCGACAGCGATCAGCCCCAGCATTTT.

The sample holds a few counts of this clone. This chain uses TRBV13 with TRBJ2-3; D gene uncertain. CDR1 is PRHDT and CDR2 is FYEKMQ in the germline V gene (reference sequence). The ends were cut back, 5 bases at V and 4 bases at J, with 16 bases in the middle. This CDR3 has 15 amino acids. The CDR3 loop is CASSQIPRTADTQYF. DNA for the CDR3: TGTGCCAGCAGCCAAATACCACGCACAGCAGATACGCAGTATTTT.

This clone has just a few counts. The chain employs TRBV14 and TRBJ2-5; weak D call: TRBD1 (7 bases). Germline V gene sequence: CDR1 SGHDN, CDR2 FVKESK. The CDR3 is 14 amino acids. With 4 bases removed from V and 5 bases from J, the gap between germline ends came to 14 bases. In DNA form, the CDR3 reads TGTGCCAGCAGCCCGACAGGGAGGTACGAGACCCAGTACTTC. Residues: CASSPTGRYETQYF.

The CDR3 sequence: CASSYSKGGYYEQYF. The CDR3 coding sequence is TGTGCCAGCAGTTACTCGAAAGGGGGCTACTACGAGCAGTACTTC. The genes are TRBV6-5 and TRBJ2-7; 7 nucleotides align to TRBD1. V was pared by 0 bases and J by 3 bases, with 5 bases of the junction left unmatched. CDR1 is MNHEY and CDR2 is SVGAGI in the germline V gene. The CDR3 is 15 residues long.

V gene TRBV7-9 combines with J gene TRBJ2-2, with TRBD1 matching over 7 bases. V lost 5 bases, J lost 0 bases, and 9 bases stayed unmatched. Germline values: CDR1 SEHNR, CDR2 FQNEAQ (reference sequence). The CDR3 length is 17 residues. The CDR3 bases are TGTGCCAGCAGCCGAATGAGGACAGGTTCGAACACCGGGGAGCTGTTTTTT. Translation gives CASSRMRTGSNTGELFF.

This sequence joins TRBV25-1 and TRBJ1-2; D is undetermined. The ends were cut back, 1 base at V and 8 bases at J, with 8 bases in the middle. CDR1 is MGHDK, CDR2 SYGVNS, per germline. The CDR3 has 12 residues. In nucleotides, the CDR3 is TGTGCCAGCAGTGAATTTCACAAGGGCTACACCTTC. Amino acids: CASSEFHKGYTF.

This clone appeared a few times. DNA of the CDR3: TGTGCCAGCAGCGCCGGACTAGCGGGAGATCAGGACAATGAGCAGTTCTTC. Protein: CASSAGLAGDQDNEQFF. The chain employs TRBV9 and TRBJ2-1; 13 bases map to TRBD2. CDR3 length equals 17 residues. Germline V CDR1 and CDR2: SGDLS, YYNGEE. Trimming removed 3 bases from V and 5 bases from J; junction bases left unmatched: 8.

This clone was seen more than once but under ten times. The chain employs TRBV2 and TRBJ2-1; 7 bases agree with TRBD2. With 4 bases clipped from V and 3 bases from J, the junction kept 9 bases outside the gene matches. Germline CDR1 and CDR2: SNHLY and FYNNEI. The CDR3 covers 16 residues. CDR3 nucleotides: TGTGCCAGCAGTGTCATGCGTCTAGCGGTCTACAATGAGCAGTTCTTC. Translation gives CASSVMRLAVYNEQFF.

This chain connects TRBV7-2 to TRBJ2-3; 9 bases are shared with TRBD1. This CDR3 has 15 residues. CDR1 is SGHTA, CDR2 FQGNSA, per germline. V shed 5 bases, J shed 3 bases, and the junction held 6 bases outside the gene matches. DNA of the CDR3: TGTGCCAGCAGCACTCCCGGGACAGGGACAGATACGCAGTATTTT. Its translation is CASSTPGTGTDTQYF.

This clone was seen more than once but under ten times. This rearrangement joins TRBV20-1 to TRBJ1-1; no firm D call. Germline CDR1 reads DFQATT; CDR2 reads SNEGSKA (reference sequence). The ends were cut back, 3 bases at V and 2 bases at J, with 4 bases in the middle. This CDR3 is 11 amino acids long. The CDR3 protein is CSARPNTEAFF. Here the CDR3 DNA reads TGCAGTGCTAGGCCCAACACTGAAGCTTTCTTT.

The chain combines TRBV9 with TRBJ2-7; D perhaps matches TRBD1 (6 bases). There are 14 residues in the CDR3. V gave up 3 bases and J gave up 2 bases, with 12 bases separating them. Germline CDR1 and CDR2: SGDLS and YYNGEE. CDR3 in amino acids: CASSAGQPPYEQYV. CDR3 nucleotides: TGTGCCAGCAGCGCGGGACAACCTCCCTACGAGCAGTACGTC.

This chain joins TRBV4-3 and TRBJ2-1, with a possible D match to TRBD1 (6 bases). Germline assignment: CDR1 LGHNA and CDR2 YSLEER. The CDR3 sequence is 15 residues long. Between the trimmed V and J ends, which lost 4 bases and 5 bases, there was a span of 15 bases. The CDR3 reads CASSLKRGIHNEQFF. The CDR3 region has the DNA TGCGCCAGCAGCCTGAAAAGGGGGATACACAATGAGCAGTTCTTC.

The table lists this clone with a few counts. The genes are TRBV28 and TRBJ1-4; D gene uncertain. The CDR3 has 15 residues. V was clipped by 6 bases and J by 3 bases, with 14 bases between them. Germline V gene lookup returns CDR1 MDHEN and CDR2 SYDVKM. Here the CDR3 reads CASSDPRGANEKLFF. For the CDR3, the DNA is TGTGCCAGCAGCGACCCTCGGGGAGCTAATGAAAAACTGTTTTTT.

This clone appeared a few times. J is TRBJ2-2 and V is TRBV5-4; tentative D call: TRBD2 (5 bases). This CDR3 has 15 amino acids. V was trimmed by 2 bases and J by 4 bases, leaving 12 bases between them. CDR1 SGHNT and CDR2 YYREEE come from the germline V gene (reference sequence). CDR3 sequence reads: CASSFLAEATGELFF. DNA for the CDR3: TGTGCCAGCAGCTTCCTCGCGGAGGCCACCGGGGAGCTGTTTTTT.

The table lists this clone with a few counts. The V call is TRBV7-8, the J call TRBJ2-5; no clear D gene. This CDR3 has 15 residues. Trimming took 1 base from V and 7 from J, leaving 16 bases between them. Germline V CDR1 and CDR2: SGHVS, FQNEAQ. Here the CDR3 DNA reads TGTGCCAGCAGCTTAGTGGGTTACGGCCCGGGGACCCAGTACTTC. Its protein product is CASSLVGYGPGTQYF.

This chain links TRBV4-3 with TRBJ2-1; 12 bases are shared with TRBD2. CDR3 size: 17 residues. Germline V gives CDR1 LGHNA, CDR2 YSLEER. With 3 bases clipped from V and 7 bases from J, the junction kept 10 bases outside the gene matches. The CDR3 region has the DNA TGCGCCAGCAGCCAGGGTATCCTAGCGGGAGGGCCGAATGAGCAGTTCTTC. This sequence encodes CASSQGILAGGPNEQFF.

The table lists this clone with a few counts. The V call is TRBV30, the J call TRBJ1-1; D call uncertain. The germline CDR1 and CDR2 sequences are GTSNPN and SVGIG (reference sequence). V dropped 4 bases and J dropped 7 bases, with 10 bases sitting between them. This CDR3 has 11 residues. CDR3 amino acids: CAWMRHHEAFF. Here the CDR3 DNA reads TGTGCCTGGATGAGGCACCATGAAGCTTTCTTT. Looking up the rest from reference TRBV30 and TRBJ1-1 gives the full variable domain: SQTIHQWPATLVQPVGSPLSLECTVEGTSNPNLYWYRQAAGRGLQLLFYSVGIGQISSEVPQNLSASRPQDRQFILSSKKLLLSDSGFYLCAWMRHHEAFFGQGTRLTVV.

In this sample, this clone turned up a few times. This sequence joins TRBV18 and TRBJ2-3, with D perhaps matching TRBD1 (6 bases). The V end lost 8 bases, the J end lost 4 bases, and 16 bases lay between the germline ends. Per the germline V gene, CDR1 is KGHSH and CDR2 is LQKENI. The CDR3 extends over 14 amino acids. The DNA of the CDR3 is TGTGCCAGCCACAACAGGGAAGAGGCAGATACGCAGTATTTT. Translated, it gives CASHNREEADTQYF. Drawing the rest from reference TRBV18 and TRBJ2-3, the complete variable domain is NAGVMQNPRHLVRRRGQEARLRCSPMKGHSHVYWYRQLPEEGLKFMVYLQKENIIDESGMPKERFSAEFPKEGPSILRIQQVVRGDSAAYFCASHNREEADTQYFGPGTRLTVL.

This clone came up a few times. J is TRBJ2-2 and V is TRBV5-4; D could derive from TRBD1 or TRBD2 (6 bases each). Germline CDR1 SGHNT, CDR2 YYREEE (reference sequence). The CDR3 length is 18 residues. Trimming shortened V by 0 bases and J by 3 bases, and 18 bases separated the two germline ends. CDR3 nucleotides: TGTGCCAGCAGCTTGGCTCTAGGGGGGCGACACTACACCGGGGAGCTGTTTTTT. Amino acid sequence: CASSLALGGRHYTGELFF.

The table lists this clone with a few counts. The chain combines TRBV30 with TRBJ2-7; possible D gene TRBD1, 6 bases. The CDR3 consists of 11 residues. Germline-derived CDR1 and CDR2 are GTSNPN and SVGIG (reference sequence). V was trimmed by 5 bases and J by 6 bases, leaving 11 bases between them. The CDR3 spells CAWSRGVEQYV. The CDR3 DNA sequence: TGTGCCTGGTCCAGGGGCGTCGAGCAGTACGTC.

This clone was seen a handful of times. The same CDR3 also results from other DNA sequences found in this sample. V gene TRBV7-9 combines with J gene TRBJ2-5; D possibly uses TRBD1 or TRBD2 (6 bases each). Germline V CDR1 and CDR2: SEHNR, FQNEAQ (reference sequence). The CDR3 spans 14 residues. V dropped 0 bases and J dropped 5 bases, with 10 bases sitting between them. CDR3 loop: CASSLAGGRETQYF. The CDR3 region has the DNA TGTGCCAGCAGCTTAGCCGGGGGCAGGGAGACCCAGTACTTC. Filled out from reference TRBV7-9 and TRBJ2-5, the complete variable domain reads DTGVSQNPRHKITKRGQNVTFRCDPISEHNRLYWYRQTLGQGPEFLTYFQNEAQLEKSRLLSDRFSAERPKGSFSTLEIQRTEQGDSAMYLCASSLAGGRETQYFGPGTRLLVL.

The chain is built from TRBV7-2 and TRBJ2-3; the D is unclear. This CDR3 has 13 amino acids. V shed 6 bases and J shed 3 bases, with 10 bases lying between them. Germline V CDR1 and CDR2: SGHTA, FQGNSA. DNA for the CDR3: TGTGCCAGCAGTCCAACCGCAACAGATACGCAGTATTTT. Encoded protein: CASSPTATDTQYF.